This T cell receptor (beta chain) was documented in a study of cytomegalovirus exposure and HLA in healthy donors. For the study at large: Genotyping of 400 or so donors showed that approximately 83% belonged to the Caucasian-associated ancestry cluster.

Between the trimmed V and J ends, which lost 5 bases and 7 bases, there was a span of 15 bases. Germline values: CDR1 SGHTA, CDR2 FQGNSA. This CDR3 contains 14 residues. It was with 60 Vbeta and 13 Jbeta primers that the PCR ran. The method was immunoSEQ multiplex PCR; TCRdb's version includes in-frame clones alone and lacks a portion of them. Here the sample table reports 55,000 to 70,000 clones. The chain combines TRBV7-2 with TRBJ1-5; the D gene is possibly TRBD1 (6 bases). This TCR was recovered from a female donor in good health and CMV-seropositive. Sequenced sample: PBMCs. The DNA for the CDR3 is TGTGCCAGCAGCCCCAACCGGGGGGCCCAGCCCCAGCATTTT. It specifies CASSPNRGAQPQHF.